The rows below give T cell receptor beta chains drawn from one sample of a study of cytomegalovirus exposure and HLA in healthy donors. Sequencing used immunoSEQ multiplex PCR; TCRdb keeps in-frame clones, though not all of them. The sample holds around 67,000 clones, 80% to 90% seen once. The specimen sequenced was PBMCs. The receptor set was obtained from a young woman in good health and CMV-seropositive. CDR3s include the opening cysteine and the closing phenylalanine or tryptophan. The order of the fields is clone size, D gene, V gene, J gene, CDR3 DNA, CDR3 protein. A D gene is named only where the DNA matches it firmly. Some rows have no size entry. The others give once, few or many, or a class for an expanded clone.

once,NA,TRBV5-1,TRBJ2-5,TGCGCCAGCAGCTTGGGCGGTAGCGGAGCTAAACAAGAGACCCAGTACTTC,CASSLGGSGAKQETQYF
NA,TRBD1,TRBV11-2,TRBJ2-5,TGTGCCAGCAGCCCAGGGGGTCGAAAGGAGACCCAGTACTTC,CASSPGGRKETQYF
NA,TRBD1,TRBV9,TRBJ2-3,TGTGCCAGCAGCGTAGGAGACAGGGCAGATACGCAGTATTTT,CASSVGDRADTQYF
NA,NA,TRBV5-5,TRBJ1-1,TGTGCCAGCAGCTTATGGGGCGGGAACACTGAAGCTTTCTTT,CASSLWGGNTEAFF
few,TRBD2,TRBV7-9,TRBJ2-5,TGTGCCAGCAGCTTACGGCCTAGCGGGATCCAAGAGACCCAGTACTTC,CASSLRPSGIQETQYF
NA,TRBD2,TRBV30,TRBJ2-2,TGTGCCTGGAGCGCGCAAGCGGGACCCGGGGAGCTGTTTTTT,CAWSAQAGPGELFF
NA,NA,TRBV30,TRBJ2-5,TGTGCCTGGAGTAAGCCCGATGAGACCCAGTACTTC,CAWSKPDETQYF
NA,NA,TRBV9,TRBJ2-3,TGTGCCAGCAGCGTAGCCTACACAGATACGCAGTATTTT,CASSVAYTDTQYF
NA,NA,TRBV27,TRBJ2-7,TGTGCCAGCAGTTTATCGGGCGGGACCTACGAGCAGTACTTC,CASSLSGGTYEQYF
NA,NA,TRBV27,TRBJ2-7,TGTGCCAGCAGTCCCTTTGGGCCCTACGAGCAGTACTTC,CASSPFGPYEQYF
NA,TRBD1,TRBV9,TRBJ1-2,TGTGCCAGCAGCGTAGGGGCGCCGGACAGGAGGCTCAGTGGCTACACCTTC,CASSVGAPDRRLSGYTF
NA,NA,TRBV28,TRBJ2-7,TGTGCCAGCAGTTCAGGGGTAACCTACGAGCAGTACTTC,CASSSGVTYEQYF
once,NA,TRBV7-6,TRBJ2-7,TGTGCCAGCAGCGCCCGGGACAAATATTACGAGCAGTACTTC,CASSARDKYYEQYF
once,NA,TRBV21-1,TRBJ1-2,TGTGCCAGCAGTCTCAGGGTAACCTCTAACTATGGCTACACCTTC,CASSLRVTSNYGYTF
NA,TRBD1,TRBV2,TRBJ2-5,TGTGCCAGCAGTTTGACAGGGGGGATCCAAGAGACCCAGTACTTC,CASSLTGGIQETQYF
NA,NA,TRBV5-1,TRBJ2-3,TGCGCCAGCAGCTCCCCGGGGACAGATACGCAGTATTTT,CASSSPGTDTQYF
NA,TRBD2,TRBV7-9,TRBJ2-1,TGTGCCAGCAGGATAAGCGGGAGCTCCTACAATGAGCAGTTCTTC,CASRISGSSYNEQFF
NA,TRBD2,TRBV5-1,TRBJ2-5,TGCGCCAGCAGCTTGGGGGTACTAGCGGGAGCCGGAGAGACCCAGTACTTC,CASSLGVLAGAGETQYF
NA,NA,TRBV28,TRBJ1-1,TGTGCCAGCAGACAGGGTTTGAACACTGAAGCTTTCTTT,CASRQGLNTEAFF
once,NA,TRBV19,TRBJ1-5,TGTGCCAGTAGTATGTTCCGGGAACGGGGAAGCAATCAGCCCCAGCATTTT,CASSMFRERGSNQPQHF
NA,NA,TRBV19,TRBJ1-4,TGTGCCAGTGGGGAGGGAACAACTAATGAAAAACTGTTTTTT,CASGEGTTNEKLFF
NA,NA,TRBV5-1,TRBJ2-7,TGCGCCAGCAGCTTACGGTCCGGCTACGAGCAGTACTTC,CASSLRSGYEQYF
NA,TRBD1,TRBV28,TRBJ2-3,TGTGCCAGCAGCTGGGGGACAGTCTATAGCACAGATACGCAGTATTTT,CASSWGTVYSTDTQYF
NA,TRBD1,TRBV7-9,TRBJ1-1,TGTGCCAGCAGCCCTAACCCCGGGACAGCGAACACTGAAGCTTTCTTT,CASSPNPGTANTEAFF
NA,TRBD2,TRBV5-5,TRBJ2-2,TGTGCCAGCAGCGCTCTAGCGGGAGGTCTGTCCGGGGAGCTGTTTTTT,CASSALAGGLSGELFF
NA,TRBD2,TRBV6-1,TRBJ2-1,TGTGCCAGCAGTGAATCTCGACTAGCGGGAATCAGGCCCTACAATGAGCAGTTCTTC,CASSESRLAGIRPYNEQFF
NA,TRBD2,TRBV18,TRBJ2-7,TGTGCCAGCTCACCTGGTAGCGGGAGAGTTTACGAGCAGTACTTC,CASSPGSGRVYEQYF
once,TRBD1,TRBV27,TRBJ2-7,TGTGCCAGCAGGCCCCGGGGACAGGGGCTCGGTAAGCAGTACTTC,CASRPRGQGLGKQYF